The entry that follows covers one T cell receptor (beta chain) sequence. Libraries were prepared by immunoSEQ multiplex PCR; TCRdb keeps only in-frame clonotypes and omits some of them. The sample holds about 220,000 clones, around 94% seen once. This entry is derived from a study of control samples from healthy donors and cancer patients. The CDR3 loop spans 14 amino acids. From germline, CDR1 is KGHSH and CDR2 LQKENI. Trimming took 5 bases from V and 4 from J; bases not matched to a gene: 6. The chain has TRBV18 and TRBJ1-2; 8 nucleotides line up with TRBD1. The clonotype originates from a man in his fifties or sixties in good health. Sequenced material: blood. DNA for the CDR3: TGTGCCAGCTCAGGACAGGGCTGGCGCTATGGCTACACCTTC. Translating gives CASSGQGWRYGYTF. The full variable domain, its missing parts supplied by reference TRBV18 and TRBJ1-2, is NAGVMQNPRHLVRRRGQEARLRCSPMKGHSHVYWYRQLPEEGLKFMVYLQKENIIDESGMPKERFSAEFPKEGPSILRIQQVVRGDSAAYFCASSGQGWRYGYTFGSGTRLTVV.